This T cell receptor (beta chain) stems from a study of blood T cell repertoires in COVID-19. About the research overall: Symptom resolution, clearance, or two negative PCRs marked donors in Cohort 3 as recovered.

This clone was detected once. Participants were placed into cohorts based on the clinical history they reported. Trimming cost V 3 bases and J 5 bases; bases outside gene matches: 2. This CDR3 is 13 amino acids long. Germline lookup yields CDR1 LNHDA and CDR2 SQIVND (reference sequence). TCRdb's table, derived via immunoSEQ multiplex PCR, lists solely in-frame clones and lacks some. The data contain 200,000 to 250,000 clones, around nine tenths of them seen just once; the ten biggest clones take up more than 7%. The chain couples TRBV19 to TRBJ2-7; 9 bases agree with TRBD2. The sequence was obtained from a young man in a cohort exposed to, infected with or recovered from COVID-19 (not recorded which). The specimen was PBMCs or T cells enriched from blood (not recorded which). The chain's CDR3 is CASSIQREDEQYF. The CDR3 DNA sequence: TGTGCCAGTAGTATTCAGCGGGAGGACGAGCAGTACTTC.